This entry lists 4 T cell receptor beta chains sequenced from one sample in a study of blood T cell repertoires in COVID-19. TCRdb's copy holds only in-frame clones and misses some; the assay was immunoSEQ multiplex PCR. Of roughly 140,000 clones listed, around 81% were seen once; the top ten hold more than 5%. The sequencing sample was made of PBMCs or T cells enriched from blood (not recorded which). Receptors were obtained from a woman aged 35 to 49 who had recovered from COVID-19.

The chain is built from TRBV5-5 and TRBJ1-5; 8 positions match TRBD1. With V trimmed by 0 bases and J by 2 bases, 1 base remained unmatched. The germline gives CDR1 SGHKS, CDR2 YYEKEE (reference sequence). CDR3 length: 15 amino acids. CDR3 sequence: CASSLATGGNQPQHF. The CDR3 coding sequence is TGTGCCAGCAGCTTGGCGACAGGGGGCAATCAGCCCCAGCATTTT. The entire variable domain, with the rest obtained from reference TRBV5-5 and TRBJ1-5, is as follows: DAGVTQSPTHLIKTRGQQVTLRCSPISGHKSVSWYQQVLGQGPQFIFQYYEKEERGRGNFPDRFSARQFPNYSSELNVNALLLGDSALYLCASSLATGGNQPQHFGDGTRLSIL.

The chain recombines TRBV9 with TRBJ2-5, with D perhaps TRBD1 (6 bases). This CDR3 region has 14 residues. Per germline, CDR1 SGDLS and CDR2 YYNGEE. V shed 3 bases and J shed 2 bases, with 11 bases lying between them. CDR3 nucleotide sequence: TGTGCCAGCAGCGGGTGGACAGATCAAGAGACCCAGTACTTC. This sequence encodes CASSGWTDQETQYF. Looking up the rest from reference TRBV9 and TRBJ2-5 gives the full variable domain: DSGVTQTPKHLITATGQRVTLRCSPRSGDLSVYWYQQSLDQGLQFLIQYYNGEERAKGNILERFSAQQFPDLHSELNLSSLELGDSALYFCASSGWTDQETQYFGPGTRLLVL.

This rearrangement joins TRBV4-2 to TRBJ1-2; a possible D gene is TRBD1 (6 bases). V was shortened by 0 bases and J by 5 bases, with 10 bases between the two germline ends. The germline V gene has CDR1 LGHNA and CDR2 YNFKEQ. CDR3 length equals 14 residues. In nucleotides, the CDR3 is TGTGCCAGCAGCCAAGAACAGGGCACTTATGGCTACACCTTC. Protein sequence: CASSQEQGTYGYTF.

The CDR3 sequence is CASSHRDRGGELFF. In nucleotides, the CDR3 is TGCGCCAGCAGCCACCGGGACAGGGGCGGGGAGCTGTTTTTT. V is TRBV5-1 and J is TRBJ2-2; 10 bases map to TRBD1. V shed 4 bases and J 7 bases; nucleotides not matched to a gene: 4. CDR3 length equals 14 residues. Germline CDR1 is SGHRS and CDR2 is YFSETQ. Variable domain in full (rest from reference TRBV5-1 and TRBJ2-2): KAGVTQTPRYLIKTRGQQVTLSCSPISGHRSVSWYQQTPGQGLQFLFEYFSETQRNKGNFPGRFSGRQFSNSRSEMNVSTLELGDSALYLCASSHRDRGGELFFGEGSRLTVL.